These 18 T cell receptor beta chains share one sample of origin, sequenced in a study of shared T cell receptors in the human thymus. Profiled with immunoSEQ multiplex PCR; TCRdb holds only in-frame clones, not every one. The repertoire includes about 710,000 clones, about 90% of them detected once, and 0.009% to 0.0095% sits in the top ten. The same sample was also studied in work on human thymus T cells.

The sequenced sample was thymocytes. The receptor source for this set is a boy less than two years old with a congenital heart defect.

The genes are TRBV5-8 and TRBJ1-5, with D possibly being TRBD1 (6 bases). V was cut by 4 bases and J by 6 bases, with 11 bases left in between. This CDR3 comprises 13 residues. The germline V gene encodes CDR1 SGHTS and CDR2 YDEGEE. As DNA, the CDR3 is TGTGCCAGCAGCATCCTACAGGGTCAGCCCCAGCATTTT. As protein: CASSILQGQPQHF.

V is TRBV6-5 and J is TRBJ1-4; D is perhaps TRBD1 (6 bases). The CDR3 sequence is 15 residues long. Deletions cut 5 bases from V and 8 bases from J, with 18 bases between. Germline CDR1 and CDR2: MNHEY and SVGAGI. The CDR3 is CASSALTGIEEKLFF. The CDR3 bases are TGTGCCAGCAGTGCCCTAACAGGGATTGAGGAAAAACTGTTTTTT.

Only a few counts were recorded for this clone. This chain links TRBV7-2 with TRBJ2-5; 8 bases agree with TRBD1. With V trimmed by 1 base and J by 1 base, 2 bases remained unmatched. The V gene's germline CDR1 is SGHTA and CDR2 FQGNSA. There are 15 residues in the CDR3. CDR3 sequence: CASSLGQGRQETQYF. The CDR3 bases are TGTGCCAGCAGCTTAGGACAGGGGCGCCAAGAGACCCAGTACTTC.

The chain joins TRBV30 to TRBJ2-1; TRBD1 might be the D (5 bases). Trimming removed 0 bases at V and 2 bases at J, with 14 bases between. This CDR3 comprises 16 residues. Germline assignment: CDR1 GTSNPN and CDR2 SVGIG (reference sequence). CDR3 bases: TGTGCCTGGAGTGTACAAAGGGGCGCGCCCTACAATGAGCAGTTCTTC. Translated: CAWSVQRGAPYNEQFF.

The CDR3 nucleotides are TGTGCCATCAGTGAGTCGGGACAGGGGACCCTACAAAACACCGGGGAGCTGTTTTTT. Its translation: CAISESGQGTLQNTGELFF. This rearrangement joins TRBV10-3 to TRBJ2-2; 10 positions agree with TRBD1. The CDR3 is 19 amino acids. J lost 2 bases, V lost 0 bases, and 9 bases had no gene match. Germline CDR1 reads ENHRY; CDR2 reads SYGVKD.

This clone turned up a few times. The chain carries TRBV20-1 and TRBJ1-1, with 7 bases fitting TRBD1. V lost 3 bases, J lost 7 bases, and 2 bases stayed unmatched. This CDR3 has 11 amino acids. Germline CDR1 reads DFQATT; CDR2 reads SNEGSKA (reference sequence). In DNA, the CDR3 is TGCAGTGCTAGCCGGACAGGTGAAGCTTTCTTT. This translates into CSASRTGEAFF.

The chain couples TRBV14 to TRBJ2-5; 7 nucleotides align to TRBD1. V lost 4 bases and J lost 5; bases outside the gene matches: 13. CDR1 SGHDN and CDR2 FVKESK come from the germline V gene. This CDR3 contains 16 residues. This CDR3 reads CASSPSETGKCETQYF. The CDR3 DNA reads TGTGCCAGCAGCCCCTCCGAGACAGGGAAGTGCGAGACCCAGTACTTC.

V is TRBV23-1 and J is TRBJ1-1; D remains unclear. TRBV23-1 qualifies as an ORF whose function is uncertain. This CDR3 has 15 amino acids. Trimming removed 4 bases from V and 6 bases from J, with 18 bases in between. In nucleotides, the CDR3 is TGCGCCAGCAGTCCCCTGCCACAATCGAGGCCTGAAGCTTTCTTT. This sequence encodes CASSPLPQSRPEAFF.

The genes are TRBV5-3 and TRBJ2-7; 7 positions agree with TRBD1. TRBV5-3 is an open reading frame, and its role is uncertain. Trimming took 4 bases from V and 4 from J; bases not matched to a gene: 17. The CDR3 covers 17 residues. The DNA for the CDR3 is TGTGCCAGAAGCATCTACCGTAGACAGGGAATGTCTTACGAGCAGTACTTC. Translating gives CARSIYRRQGMSYEQYF.

The chain combines TRBV18 with TRBJ2-2; 7 nucleotides agree with TRBD1. CDR1 and CDR2 (germline): KGHSH, LQKENI. The CDR3 extends over 17 amino acids. With V trimmed by 10 bases and J by 0 bases, 14 bases remained unmatched. CDR3 amino acids: CATTRGWPIPNTGELFF. In DNA form, the CDR3 reads TGTGCCACTACCAGGGGGTGGCCTATCCCGAACACCGGGGAGCTGTTTTTT.

This clone was observed a few times. The junction departs from germline at one end; a sequencing error may be responsible. V is TRBV6-1 and J is TRBJ1-3; D is uncertain. Germline V gene data show CDR1 as MNHNS and CDR2 as SASEGT. This CDR3 region has 15 residues. The CDR3, as DNA: TGTGCCAGCAGAGAAGTCGACACTTCTGGAAACACCATATATTTT. It translates to CASREVDTSGNTIYF.

In this sample, this clone turned up once. The chain is built from TRBV4-1 and TRBJ2-7, with D possibly TRBD2 on 6 matching bases. This CDR3 is built from 15 residues. Trimming removed 2 bases at V and 0 bases at J, with 11 bases between. Germline V gene lookup returns CDR1 MGHRA and CDR2 YSYEKL. CDR3 region: CASSQQKTSSYEQYF. In nucleotides, the CDR3 is TGCGCCAGCAGCCAACAAAAGACTAGCTCCTACGAGCAGTACTTC.

This clone appeared a few times. The CDR3 reads CASKSAQSYEQYF. The CDR3 nucleotides are TGTGCCAGCAAAAGCGCCCAGTCCTACGAGCAGTACTTC. The genes are TRBV6-5 and TRBJ2-7; D is unclear. Germline values: CDR1 MNHEY, CDR2 SVGAGI. The CDR3 loop spans 13 amino acids. Trimming removed 7 bases at V and 1 base at J, with 11 bases between.

The sample holds a few counts of this clone. The rearrangement uses TRBV28 and TRBJ2-5; D not certain. With 4 bases removed from V and 7 bases from J, the gap between germline ends came to 13 bases. The length of the CDR3 is 13 residues. The germline V gene has CDR1 MDHEN and CDR2 SYDVKM. The CDR3 DNA reads as TGTGCCAGCAGTTCCTTGGGCGATTGGACCCAGTACTTC. Protein: CASSSLGDWTQYF.

The V gene is TRBV5-1, the J gene TRBJ2-3; TRBD2 is a possible D gene (6 bases). This CDR3 spans 16 amino acids. In germline, CDR1 is SGHRS, CDR2 YFSETQ. V dropped 5 bases and J dropped 1 base, with 17 bases sitting between them. For the CDR3, the DNA is TGCGCCAGCAGACTTCTCCGGGACTGGGGCACAGATACGCAGTATTTT. Translated: CASRLLRDWGTDTQYF.

The chain recombines TRBV6-1 with TRBJ1-6; D is unclear. In germline, CDR1 is MNHNS, CDR2 SASEGT. The V and J ends lost 4 bases and 0 bases respectively, with 13 bases between them. This CDR3 has 17 residues. CDR3 sequence reads: CASSGWSKSSYNSPLHF. The CDR3 DNA reads TGTGCCAGCAGTGGGTGGAGCAAGAGCTCCTATAATTCACCCCTCCACTTT.

V usage is TRBV27 and J usage is TRBJ2-4; 8 positions agree with TRBD2. Germline V CDR1 and CDR2: MNHEY, SMNVEV (reference sequence). V dropped 7 bases and J dropped 3; count of bases not matched to a gene: 5. The length of the CDR3 is 14 residues. The CDR3 nucleotides read TGTGCCAGCAACACCGGGGGGGGCAAAAACATTCAGTACTTC. It specifies CASNTGGGKNIQYF.

The J gene is TRBJ2-7, the V gene TRBV7-9; D is perhaps TRBD1 (5 bases). The CDR3 sequence is 15 residues long. The V and J ends lost 5 bases and 0 bases respectively, with 14 bases between them. From germline, CDR1 is SEHNR and CDR2 FQNEAQ (reference sequence). As DNA, the CDR3 is TGTGCCAGCAGCCCCCCGCAGGGAACCTCCTACGAGCAGTACTTC. As protein: CASSPPQGTSYEQYF. The entire variable domain, with the rest obtained from reference TRBV7-9 and TRBJ2-7, is as follows: DTGVSQNPRHKITKRGQNVTFRCDPISEHNRLYWYRQTLGQGPEFLTYFQNEAQLEKSRLLSDRFSAERPKGSFSTLEIQRTEQGDSAMYLCASSPPQGTSYEQYFGPGTRLTVT.